This T cell receptor (beta chain) derives from a study of PD-L1 blockade in urothelial cancer. Study at large: Blood was tested 3 weeks (second dose) and 6 weeks into treatment. The study, taken as a whole, reports: Larger 3-week expansion of tumor-associated blood clones was seen in durable-benefit patients.

Synthetic TCR analog templates were added to each PCR reaction. Method: immunoSEQ multiplex PCR; TCRdb's copy keeps in-frame clones and lacks some. The profile covers tens of thousands of clones, with 70% to 90% appearing a single time and 2.6% taken by the ten largest. Time point given: peripheral blood 6 weeks after treatment start. After removal of 5 bases from V and 5 bases from J, the junction contained 22 bases not matched to a gene. Germline CDR1 and CDR2: SGHVS and FQNEAQ. The CDR3 extends over 20 amino acids. About this clone: What it binds is not known.

The sample here was PBMCs, taken around atezolizumab (anti-PD-L1) treatment. The receptor was derived from a man between 70 and 80 years old with urothelial cancer. The chain links TRBV7-8 to TRBJ1-5, with 9 bases identical to TRBD1. The CDR3 DNA reads TGTGCCAGCAGCCTAACCAGATATGAGTGGGGACAGGGATCGGATCAGCCCCAGCATTTT. Amino acids: CASSLTRYEWGQGSDQPQHF.